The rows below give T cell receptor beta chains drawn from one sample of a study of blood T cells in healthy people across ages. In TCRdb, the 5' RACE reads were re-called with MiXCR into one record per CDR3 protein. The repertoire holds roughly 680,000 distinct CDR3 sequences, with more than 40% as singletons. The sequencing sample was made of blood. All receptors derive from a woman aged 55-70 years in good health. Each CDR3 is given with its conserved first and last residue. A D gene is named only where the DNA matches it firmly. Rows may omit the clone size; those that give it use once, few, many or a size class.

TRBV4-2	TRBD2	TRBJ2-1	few	TGTGCCAGCAGCCACCAGCGGGAGGAGGATGAGCAGTTCTTC	CASSHQREEDEQFF
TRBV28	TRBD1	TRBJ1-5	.	TGTGCCAGCAGTCCTGACAGGGGAAAAGGCAATCAGCCCCAGCATTTT	CASSPDRGKGNQPQHF
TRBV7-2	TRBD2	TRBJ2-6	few	TGTGCCAGCAGGACACCCGGGACTAGCGGGGGAAGCTCTGGGGCCAACGTCCTGACTTTC	CASRTPGTSGGSSGANVLTF
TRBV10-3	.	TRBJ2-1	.	TGTGCCATCAGTGAGTCGAGGCCGACTAGAAAGGATCTCAATGAGCAGTTCTTC	CAISESRPTRKDLNEQFF
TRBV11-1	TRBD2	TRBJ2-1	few	TGTGCCAGCAGCTTAGGTTCTAGCGGGTCGAGGAATGAGCAGTTCTTC	CASSLGSSGSRNEQFF
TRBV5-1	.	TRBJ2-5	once	TGCGCCAGCAGCTCGTGGGCAAGGGAGGAGACCCAGTACTTC	CASSSWAREETQYF
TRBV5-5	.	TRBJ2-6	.	TGTGCCAGCAGCTTGGGGGTCAGGGGTGGGGCCAACGTCCTGACTTTC	CASSLGVRGGANVLTF
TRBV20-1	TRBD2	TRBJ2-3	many	TGCAGTGCTCGCACTAGCGTCATCACAGATACGCAGTATTTT	CSARTSVITDTQYF
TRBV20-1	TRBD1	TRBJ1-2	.	TGCAGTGCTAATAATCCACGGTCAGGGGGCAACTATGGCTACACCTTC	CSANNPRSGGNYGYTF
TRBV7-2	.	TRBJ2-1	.	TGTGCCAGCAGCTTGGCAGGGGGGCAGTATGAGCGGTTCTTC	CASSLAGGQYERFF
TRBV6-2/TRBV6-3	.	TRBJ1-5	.	TGTGCCAGCAGTAGGCGGCCGGCGAGCAATCAGCCCCAGCATTTT	CASSRRPASNQPQHF
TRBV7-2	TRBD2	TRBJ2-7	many	TGTGCCAGCGGCCGGACTAGCGGGAGCTACGAGCAGTACTTC	CASGRTSGSYEQYF
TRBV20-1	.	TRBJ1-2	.	TGCAGTGCTAGAGAAGACCTCGTATCTGGCTACACCTTC	CSAREDLVSGYTF
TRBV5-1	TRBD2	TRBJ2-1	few	TGCGCCAGCAGCTTCGGGACTAGCATCCGTGAGCAGTTCTTC	CASSFGTSIREQFF
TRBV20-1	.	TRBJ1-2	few	TGCAGTGCTAGTCGTCTGGACAATAACTATGGCTACACCTTC	CSASRLDNNYGYTF
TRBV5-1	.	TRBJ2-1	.	TGCGCCAGCAGCTTGGGGGTCTACTCCTCCTACAATGAGCAGTTCTTC	CASSLGVYSSYNEQFF
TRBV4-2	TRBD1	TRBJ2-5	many	TGTGCCAGCAGCCAAGATCCCACAGGGGGAAGGGAGACCCAGTACTTC	CASSQDPTGGRETQYF
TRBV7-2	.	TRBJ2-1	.	TGTGCCAGCAGCTCCGTAGGGACCAGGACATCCGGGGGTGAGCAGTTCTTC	CASSSVGTRTSGGEQFF
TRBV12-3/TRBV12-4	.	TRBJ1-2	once	TGTGCCAGCAGTTCTCAGGGCCCGCCCTATGGCTACACCTTC	CASSSQGPPYGYTF
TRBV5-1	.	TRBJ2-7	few	TGCGCCAGCAGCTTGGTACCGGGGTTGGACGAGCAGTACTTC	CASSLVPGLDEQYF
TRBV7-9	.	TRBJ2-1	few	TGTGCCAGCAGCTCCGGTGGCTATGAGCAGTTCTTC	CASSSGGYEQFF
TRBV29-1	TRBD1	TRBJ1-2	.	TGCAGCGTTCAGGGGGGGGGCGGCCGACCCTTTAACTATGGCTACACCTTC	CSVQGGGGRPFNYGYTF
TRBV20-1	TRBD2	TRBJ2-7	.	TGCAGTGCTAGACGGGAGGGCTTTTTGGAGCAGTACTTC	CSARREGFLEQYF